The present T cell receptor beta chain was sequenced within a study of glioma-infiltrating T cells. Study-wide findings and caveats: Above-expected tissue-blood divergence occurred in all gliomas, most in low-grade ones. CDR3 overlap between tissue and blood was very small.

Germline V lookup: CDR1 MNHNS, CDR2 SASEGT. The CDR3 covers 13 residues. V was cut by 6 bases and J by 3 bases, with 11 bases left in between. Concerning this clonotype itself: Its antigen is not identified.

Using RNA template, CDR3s of TCR alpha and beta were amplified with iRepertoire arm-PCR. Input was roughly 95-450 ng of tissue mRNA or PBMC total RNA. TCRdb reprocessed the multiplex PCR reads via MiXCR and lists one record per CDR3 protein. The sample records about 180,000 distinct CDR3 sequences, around 40% being singletons. The rearrangement uses TRBV6-1 and TRBJ1-1; D unclear. The sample comprised glioma tissue, nonneoplastic brain tissue, or PBMCs (not recorded which). The sequence was obtained from a human donor with low-grade glioma or glioblastoma, undergoing nonglioma brain surgery, or in good health (not recorded which). CDR3 residues: CASSPRWDTEAFF. The DNA of the CDR3 is TGTGCCAGCAGCCCCCGTTGGGACACTGAAGCTTTCTTT.